Described below is a single TCR beta chain sequence and its context. Its antigen is unidentified. CDR3 length equals 15 residues. The V segment lost 3 bases and the J segment 7 bases; nucleotides outside the gene matches: 11. The data belong to a study of vaccination and CD4 T cells after COVID-19. Study-wide context: SARS-CoV-2 PCR on nasal swabs had been positive for the convalescent patients; several were mild and one was severe.

The sample's treatment: roughly 11-day PBMC culture with coronavirus spike peptide pools or control peptides (ViraFEST assay). The Oncomine TCR Beta short-read assay was applied to DNA of cultured CD4+ T cells. Via MiXCR, TCRdb re-called the PCR reads, giving one row per CDR3 protein. The sample consists of fewer than 4,500 distinct CDR3 sequences, 16% of them appearing once. The chain joins TRBV12-3 or TRBV12-4 to TRBJ1-1; TRBD1 matches at 7 bases. The specimen was CD4+ T cells from blood, cultured in vitro. The TCR originated in a human donor who had recovered from COVID-19. This CDR3 reads CASSLKGGGFGEAFF. In DNA, the CDR3 is TGTGCCAGCAGTTTGAAGGGAGGGGGCTTCGGTGAAGCTTTCTTT.